Following are 10 T cell receptor beta chains from one sample sequenced in a study of T cell responses to AZD1222 COVID-19 vaccine. TCRdb's copy holds only in-frame clones and misses some; the assay was immunoSEQ multiplex PCR. The data show roughly 150,000 clones, with over 80% seen just once and approximately 7% held by the top ten. The material sequenced was peripheral blood, taken 28 days after the second AZD1222 dose. All receptors derive from an adult who received the AZD1222 COVID-19 vaccine.

This rearrangement joins TRBV19 to TRBJ1-3; 9 nucleotides line up with TRBD1. Germline V gene sequence: CDR1 LNHDA, CDR2 SQIVND (reference sequence). J lost 2 bases, V lost 3 bases, and 2 bases had no gene match. The length of the CDR3 is 15 residues. The CDR3 reads CASSMRDRAGNTIYF. DNA for the CDR3: TGTGCCAGTAGTATGCGGGACAGGGCTGGAAACACCATATATTTT.

In its sample, this clone was seen a few times. The chain uses TRBV19 and TRBJ1-6, with D unclear. The CDR3 totals 15 residues. V dropped 5 bases and J dropped 5 bases, with 13 bases sitting between them. CDR1 is LNHDA and CDR2 is SQIVND in the germline V gene (reference sequence). CDR3 nucleotides: TGTGCCAGTAGTTGGCGGCAGGCTAATAATTCACCCCTCCACTTT. Translated: CASSWRQANNSPLHF. Full variable domain (missing parts from reference TRBV19 and TRBJ1-6): DGGITQSPKYLFRKEGQNVTLSCEQNLNHDAMYWYRQDPGQGLRLIYYSQIVNDFQKGDIAEGYSVSREKKESFPLTVTSAQKNPTAFYLCASSWRQANNSPLHFGNGTRLTVT.

The chain is built from TRBV18 and TRBJ2-7; tentatively, D is TRBD2 (6 bases). Germline V gene lookup returns CDR1 KGHSH and CDR2 LQKENI. V dropped 4 bases and J dropped 6 bases, with 10 bases sitting between them. This CDR3 region has 12 residues. CDR3 loop: CASSLRGLEQYF. The CDR3 DNA reads as TGTGCCAGCTCACTGCGGGGCCTCGAGCAGTACTTC.

The rearrangement links TRBV7-2 to TRBJ2-5; D gene unclear. Germline V gene data show CDR1 as SGHTA and CDR2 as FQGNSA. This CDR3 has 13 residues. The V and J ends lost 4 bases and 4 bases respectively, with 10 bases between them. Here the CDR3 DNA reads TGTGCCAGCAGCTCCCTTCCCCCAGAGACCCAGTACTTC. Translated, it gives CASSSLPPETQYF.

V is TRBV7-2 and J is TRBJ2-6, with D unresolved. Germline assignment: CDR1 SGHTA and CDR2 FQGNSA. The V end was cut by 5 bases, the J end by 0 bases, with 11 bases between. CDR3 size: 16 residues. The CDR3 here is CASSDSGDSGANVLTF. The DNA of the CDR3 is TGTGCCAGCAGCGACTCAGGCGACTCTGGGGCCAACGTCCTGACTTTC.

The J gene is TRBJ1-1, the V gene TRBV30, with no clear D. V lost 0 bases and J 5 bases, leaving 10 bases between the germline ends. The CDR3 length is 13 residues. Germline V gene sequence: CDR1 GTSNPN, CDR2 SVGIG (reference sequence). CDR3 region: CAWSVSVGTEAFF. In DNA form, the CDR3 reads TGTGCCTGGAGTGTAAGCGTTGGTACTGAAGCTTTCTTT.

The chain couples TRBV11-2 to TRBJ2-7; no firm D call. Trimming pared 3 bases from V and 5 bases from J, leaving 5 bases between. Germline V gene sequence: CDR1 SGHAT, CDR2 FQNNGV. CDR3 length: 11 residues. Written as DNA, the CDR3 is TGTGCCAGCAGCTTTAGGGACGAGCAGTACTTC. Its protein product is CASSFRDEQYF.

The V call is TRBV2, the J call TRBJ1-5; D is undetermined. Germline CDR1 reads SNHLY; CDR2 reads FYNNEI. The CDR3 runs to 12 residues. V was pared by 6 bases and J by 4 bases, with 7 bases between. Here the CDR3 DNA reads TGTGCCAGCAGAAGTCAGAATCAGCCCCAGCATTTT. Protein: CASRSQNQPQHF.

The CDR3 DNA reads TGTGCCACCAGGGACAATTTGATGGATGGCTACACCTTC. Its protein is CATRDNLMDGYTF. The genes are TRBV24-1 and TRBJ1-2; perhaps TRBD1 as D (5 bases). CDR3 size: 13 residues. CDR1 is KGHDR, CDR2 SFDVKD, per germline. Trimming shortened V by 7 bases and J by 6 bases, and 14 bases separated the two germline ends.

J is TRBJ2-1 and V is TRBV20-1; D gene ambiguous. The germline V gene has CDR1 DFQATT and CDR2 SNEGSKA (reference sequence). This CDR3 has 11 amino acids. The V and J ends lost 2 bases and 6 bases respectively, with 5 bases between them. Here the CDR3 DNA reads TGCAGTGCTAGACCCATCAATGAGCAGTTCTTC. Translation gives CSARPINEQFF.